The 7 T cell receptor beta chains below come from one sample, sequenced in a study of blood T cell repertoires in COVID-19. TCRdb's copy holds only in-frame clones and misses some; the assay was immunoSEQ multiplex PCR. The table has 200,000 to 250,000 clones, approximately 84% seen once. The source material was peripheral blood. The receptors stem from a woman in her twenties or thirties who had recovered from COVID-19.

This clone was picked up one time. V gene TRBV28 combines with J gene TRBJ1-6, with 8 nucleotides matching TRBD1. The germline CDR1 and CDR2 sequences are MDHEN and SYDVKM. This CDR3 is 15 amino acids long. The V segment lost 7 bases and the J segment 9 bases; nucleotides outside the gene matches: 11. For the CDR3, the DNA is TGTGCCAGCATCGGGCAGGGGGCGAGTCTTTCACCCCTCCACTTT. It translates to CASIGQGASLSPLHF.

The chain joins TRBV5-1 to TRBJ2-3; TRBD2 matches at 10 bases. In germline, CDR1 is SGHRS, CDR2 YFSETQ. This CDR3 contains 17 residues. V shed 3 bases, J shed 0 bases, and the junction held 7 bases outside the gene matches. CDR3 loop: CASSYVAGGLSTDTQYF. The CDR3 DNA is TGCGCCAGCAGCTACGTAGCGGGAGGCCTGAGCACAGATACGCAGTATTTT.

The chain recombines TRBV29-1 with TRBJ2-7; TRBD2 matches 12 bases. V lost 6 bases and J lost 2; bases outside the gene matches: 2. The CDR3 has 13 residues. Per germline, CDR1 SQVTM and CDR2 ANQGSEA. The CDR3 is CSVGLAGPYEQYF. The CDR3 region has the DNA TGCAGCGTAGGACTAGCGGGACCCTACGAGCAGTACTTC.

The V and J genes are TRBV4-2 and TRBJ1-4; D is uncertain. Germline CDR1 LGHNA, CDR2 YNFKEQ. This CDR3 is 14 amino acids long. Trimming stripped 1 base from V and 6 bases from J, with 9 bases between. As DNA, the CDR3 is TGTGCCAGCAGCCAAGTCCGGTACGATGAAAAACTGTTTTTT. Translating gives CASSQVRYDEKLFF.

The CDR3 DNA is TGTGCCAGCAGTTTGGAGGAGACGGCTAGCGGGGAAGAGACCCAGTACTTC. Translation: CASSLEETASGEETQYF. The chain is built from TRBV28 and TRBJ2-5, with 9 positions matching TRBD2. The CDR3 is 17 amino acids. Per the germline V gene, CDR1 is MDHEN and CDR2 is SYDVKM. V lost 3 bases to trimming and J lost 3 bases; unmatched junction nucleotides: 11.

The V call is TRBV4-1, the J call TRBJ2-3, with a tentative D call TRBD1 (7 bases). Germline V CDR1 and CDR2: MGHRA, YSYEKL. This CDR3 has 18 amino acids. V gave up 4 bases and J gave up 4 bases, with 24 bases separating them. This CDR3 reads CASSLSPQGEAISDTQYF. CDR3 in DNA: TGCGCCAGCAGCCTCTCCCCGCAGGGGGAGGCAATTTCAGATACGCAGTATTTT.

This clone appeared a few times. Different DNA sequences within this sample yield the same CDR3. The chain combines TRBV5-1 with TRBJ2-1; D perhaps matches TRBD2 (5 bases). The germline V gene encodes CDR1 SGHRS and CDR2 YFSETQ. The V end was cut by 3 bases, the J end by 4 bases, with 11 bases between. The CDR3 length is 14 residues. Here the CDR3 DNA reads TGCGCCAGCAGCTCCCAACTAGTTTACAATGAGCAGTTCTTC. Its protein product is CASSSQLVYNEQFF.